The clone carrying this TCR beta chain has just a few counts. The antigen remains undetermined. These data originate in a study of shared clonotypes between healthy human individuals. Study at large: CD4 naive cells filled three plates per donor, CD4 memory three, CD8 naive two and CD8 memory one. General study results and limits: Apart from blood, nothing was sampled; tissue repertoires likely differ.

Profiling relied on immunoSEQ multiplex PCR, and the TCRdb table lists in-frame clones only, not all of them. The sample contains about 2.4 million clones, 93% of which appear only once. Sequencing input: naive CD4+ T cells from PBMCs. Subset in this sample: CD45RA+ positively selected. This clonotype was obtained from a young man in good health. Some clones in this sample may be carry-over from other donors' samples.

The CDR3 loop is CASNLGNTGELFF. CDR3 nucleotides: TGTGCCAGCAATTTGGGCAACACCGGGGAGCTGTTTTTT. The rearrangement links TRBV2 to TRBJ2-2, with D unclear. The CDR3 runs 13 residues. V lost 7 bases and J 2 bases, leaving 8 bases between the germline ends. Germline values: CDR1 SNHLY, CDR2 FYNNEI.